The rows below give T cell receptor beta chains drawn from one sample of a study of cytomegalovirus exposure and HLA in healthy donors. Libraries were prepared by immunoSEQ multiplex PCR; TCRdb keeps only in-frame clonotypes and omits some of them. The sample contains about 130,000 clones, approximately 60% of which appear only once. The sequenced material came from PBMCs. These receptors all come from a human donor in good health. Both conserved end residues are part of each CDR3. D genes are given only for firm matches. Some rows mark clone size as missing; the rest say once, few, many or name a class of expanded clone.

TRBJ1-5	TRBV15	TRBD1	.	CATSRDSQGINQPQHF	TGTGCCACCAGCAGAGACTCACAGGGGATCAATCAGCCCCAGCATTTT
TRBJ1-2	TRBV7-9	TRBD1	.	CASSRQGANYGYTF	TGTGCCAGCAGCCGACAGGGGGCCAACTATGGCTACACCTTC
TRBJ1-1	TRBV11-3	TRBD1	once	CASSPGGAIMNTEAFF	TGTGCCAGCAGCCCAGGGGGCGCCATTATGAACACTGAAGCTTTCTTT
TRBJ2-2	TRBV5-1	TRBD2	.	CASREVTNTGELFF	TGCGCCAGTCGGGAGGTTACGAACACCGGGGAGCTGTTTTTT
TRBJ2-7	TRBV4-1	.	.	CASSRGQLSSYEQYF	TGCGCCAGCAGCCGTGGACAGCTGAGCTCCTACGAGCAGTACTTC
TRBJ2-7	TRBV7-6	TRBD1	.	CASSPRDRGSYEQYF	TGTGCCAGCAGCCCCCGGGACAGGGGATCCTACGAGCAGTACTTC
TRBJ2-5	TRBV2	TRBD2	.	CASRGGTRARGETQYF	TGTGCCAGCCGGGGGGGTACCCGGGCCCGGGGAGAGACCCAGTACTTC
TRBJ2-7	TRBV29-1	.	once	CSVEEQGYEQYF	TGCAGCGTTGAAGAACAGGGATACGAGCAGTACTTC
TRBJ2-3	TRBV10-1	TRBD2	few	CASSDRREGQDTQYF	TGCGCCAGCAGTGATCGGCGGGAGGGCCAAGATACGCAGTATTTT
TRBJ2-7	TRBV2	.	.	CAGFEGAEQYF	TGTGCCGGATTTGAAGGGGCCGAGCAGTACTTC
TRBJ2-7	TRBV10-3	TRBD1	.	CAISESKTGSLSYEQYF	TGTGCCATCAGTGAGTCGAAGACAGGGTCCCTATCCTACGAGCAGTACTTC
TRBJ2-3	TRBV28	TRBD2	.	CATWGGDTQYF	TGTGCCACTTGGGGGGGGGATACGCAGTATTTT
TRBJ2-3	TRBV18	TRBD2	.	CASSPPRASGSSDTQYF	TGTGCCAGCTCACCACCCAGGGCTAGCGGGAGTTCAGATACGCAGTATTTT
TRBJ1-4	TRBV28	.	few	CASSTGSGANEKLFF	TGTGCCAGCAGTACAGGGAGTGGGGCTAATGAAAAACTGTTTTTT
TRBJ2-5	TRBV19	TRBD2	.	CASSTLAGVEEQYF	TGTGCCAGTAGTACCCTAGCGGGAGTAGAGGAGCAGTACTTC
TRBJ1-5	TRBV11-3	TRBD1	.	CASSIGPGGRSQPQHF	TGTGCCAGCAGCATCGGGCCAGGGGGCAGGAGTCAGCCCCAGCATTTT
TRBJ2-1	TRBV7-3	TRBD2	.	CASSLTSGNYNEQFF	TGTGCCAGCAGCTTAACTAGCGGGAACTACAATGAGCAGTTCTTC
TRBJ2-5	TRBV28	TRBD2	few	CASIPRGLAFETQYF	TGTGCCAGCATTCCACGAGGACTAGCGTTCGAGACCCAGTACTTC
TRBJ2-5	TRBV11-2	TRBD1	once	CASSLSGTGIEETQYF	TGTGCCAGCAGCTTATCAGGGACAGGGATAGAAGAGACCCAGTACTTC
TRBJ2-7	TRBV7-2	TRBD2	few	CASSLGGGGFVEQYF	TGTGCCAGCAGCTTGGGCGGGGGAGGGTTTGTCGAGCAGTACTTC
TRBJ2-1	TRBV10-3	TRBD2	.	CAISTSGSSYNEQFF	TGTGCCATCAGTACTAGCGGGAGCTCCTACAATGAGCAGTTCTTC
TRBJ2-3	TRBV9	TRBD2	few	CASSVHLAGNLDTQYF	TGTGCCAGCAGCGTACATCTAGCGGGAAATTTGGATACGCAGTATTTT
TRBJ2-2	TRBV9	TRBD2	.	CASSALSGKNTGELFF	TGTGCCAGCAGCGCCCTTAGCGGGAAGAACACCGGGGAGCTGTTTTTT
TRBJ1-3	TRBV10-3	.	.	CAIHSSGNTIYF	TGTGCCATCCACTCCTCTGGAAACACCATATATTTT
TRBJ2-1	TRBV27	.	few	CASRASRAGDEQFF	TGTGCCAGCAGGGCGTCCCGTGCAGGGGATGAGCAGTTCTTC
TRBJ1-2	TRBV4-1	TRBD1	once	CASSPQQGAVYGYTF	TGCGCCAGCAGCCCACAACAGGGGGCGGTCTATGGCTACACCTTC
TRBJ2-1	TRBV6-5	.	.	CASSGAYNEQFF	TGTGCCAGTTCAGGGGCCTACAATGAGCAGTTCTTC
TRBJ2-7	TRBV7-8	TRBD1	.	CASSPPDRNSYEQYF	TGTGCCAGCAGCCCTCCGGACAGGAACTCCTACGAGCAGTACTTC
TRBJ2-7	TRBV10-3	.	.	CAIRPGGASYEQYF	TGTGCCATCAGGCCTGGAGGGGCCTCCTACGAGCAGTACTTC
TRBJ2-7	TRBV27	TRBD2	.	CASSLIPSLAGAYEQYF	TGTGCCAGCAGTTTAATCCCCTCACTAGCGGGAGCCTACGAGCAGTACTTC
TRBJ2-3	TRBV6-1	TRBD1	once	CASSEGRDRATDTQYF	TGTGCCAGCAGTGAGGGTCGGGACAGGGCAACAGATACGCAGTATTTT
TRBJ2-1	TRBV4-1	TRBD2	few	CASSQATGGPGDEQFF	TGCGCCAGCAGCCAAGCAACGGGAGGGCCGGGAGATGAGCAGTTCTTC
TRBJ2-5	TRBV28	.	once	CASSPLGPGYGSEETQYF	TGTGCCAGCAGTCCACTAGGACCGGGATACGGCTCTGAAGAGACCCAGTACTTC
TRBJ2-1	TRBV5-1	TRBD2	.	CASGTSGRLSNEQFF	TGCGCCAGCGGGACGAGCGGGAGGCTGTCAAATGAGCAGTTCTTC
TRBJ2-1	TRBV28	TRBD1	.	CASLKWQGAGEQFF	TGTGCCAGCCTAAAATGGCAGGGGGCTGGGGAGCAGTTCTTC
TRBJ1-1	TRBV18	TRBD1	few	CASSPSDRGGEGTFF	TGTGCCAGCTCACCCTCGGACAGGGGAGGGGAGGGGACTTTCTTT
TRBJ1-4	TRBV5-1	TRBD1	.	CASSLGDSSNEKLFF	TGCGCCAGCAGCTTGGGGGACAGTAGTAATGAAAAACTGTTTTTT
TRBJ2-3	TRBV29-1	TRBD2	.	CSVESGSGTDTQYF	TGCAGCGTTGAGAGCGGGAGTGGCACAGATACGCAGTATTTT
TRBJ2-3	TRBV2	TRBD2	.	CASSDPTSGRADTQYF	TGTGCCAGCAGTGACCCGACTAGCGGGAGAGCAGATACGCAGTATTTT
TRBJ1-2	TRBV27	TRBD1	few	CASSSRDSPHGYTF	TGTGCCAGCAGTTCCCGGGACAGTCCGCATGGCTACACCTTC
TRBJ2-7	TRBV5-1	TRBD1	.	CASSRQGDNSYEQYF	TGCGCCAGCAGCAGGCAGGGGGACAACTCCTACGAGCAGTACTTC
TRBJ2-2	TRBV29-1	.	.	CSVVGESYTGELFF	TGCAGCGTTGTAGGGGAATCGTACACCGGGGAGCTGTTTTTT
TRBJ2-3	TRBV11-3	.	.	CASSHRGETDTQYF	TGTGCCAGCTCCCATAGGGGTGAAACAGATACGCAGTATTTT